These 5 T cell receptor beta chains were sequenced from one sample in a study of blood T cell repertoires in COVID-19. Profiling relied on immunoSEQ multiplex PCR, and the TCRdb table lists in-frame clones only, not all of them. Among a few hundred thousand clones listed, approximately 88% were seen once. The specimen was PBMCs or T cells enriched from blood (not recorded which). These TCRs come from a man aged 25 to 45 who had recovered from COVID-19.

Points on this clone: Other DNA sequences within the sample encode an identical CDR3. The J gene is TRBJ1-2, the V gene TRBV28; D unclear. Trimming pared 4 bases from V and 3 bases from J, leaving 3 bases between. The germline V gene has CDR1 MDHEN and CDR2 SYDVKM. This CDR3 is built from 11 residues. DNA of the CDR3: TGTGCCAGCAGTTCGGACTATGGCTACACCTTC. It is translated as CASSSDYGYTF.

This clone was recorded only once. The rearrangement uses TRBV19 and TRBJ1-3, with D perhaps TRBD1 (5 bases). The V end lost 1 base, the J end lost 5 bases, and 12 bases lay between the germline ends. This CDR3 contains 15 residues. CDR1 and CDR2 (germline): LNHDA, SQIVND (reference sequence). CDR3 nucleotides: TGTGCCAGTAGTATAGGAAAAACAGGACGAAACACCATATATTTT. Its translation: CASSIGKTGRNTIYF.

The rearrangement joins TRBV28 to TRBJ1-5; tentatively, D is TRBD1 (5 bases). The germline V gene encodes CDR1 MDHEN and CDR2 SYDVKM. V was shortened by 7 bases and J by 1 base, with 17 bases between the two germline ends. The length of the CDR3 is 16 residues. The chain's CDR3 is CASTITGKGSNQPQHF. The CDR3 DNA sequence: TGTGCCAGCACCATAACAGGAAAAGGGAGCAATCAGCCCCAGCATTTT.

CDR3 DNA sequence: TGCGCCAGCAGTGAATTAAGACTAGCGGGGGGGCATCGGTCTAGCACAGATACGCAGTATTTT. Translation: CASSELRLAGGHRSSTDTQYF. This rearrangement joins TRBV10-2 to TRBJ2-3, with 14 bases identical to TRBD2. V was clipped by 3 bases and J by 0 bases; unmatched bases: 14. CDR1 and CDR2 from the germline V gene are WSHSY and SAAADI. The CDR3 is 21 amino acids.

The chain links TRBV3-1 (or the pseudogene TRBV3-2) to TRBJ2-2; TRBD2 is a possible D gene (7 bases). V lost 5 bases to trimming and J lost 6 bases, with 19 bases between them. The CDR3 is 16 amino acids. CDR1 is LGHDT and CDR2 is YNNKEL in the germline V gene (reference sequence). CDR3 in DNA: TGTGCCAGCAGCTCCATCGGGGGGCTAGCGTCCGGGGAGCTGTTTTTT. Amino acid sequence: CASSSIGGLASGELFF.